Listed below are T cell receptor beta chains from one sample, sequenced in a study of T cells after yellow fever vaccination. TCRdb passed the 5' RACE reads through MiXCR, listing each CDR3 protein once. The repertoire has 300,000 to 350,000 distinct CDR3 sequences, approximately 4% of them found once; the top ten carry roughly a fifth. Sequenced material: PBMCs, taken 15 days after the yellow fever booster vaccination. The receptor set was obtained from a man aged 18-30 years who received the YFV17D yellow fever vaccine. The CDR3 runs from the conserved cysteine through the conserved F or W. The D gene is left open where the match is weak. Some rows mark clone size as missing; the rest say once, few, many or name a class of expanded clone.

abundance,d_gene,v_gene,j_gene,CDR3nt,CDR3aa
many,.,TRBV6-6,TRBJ2-7,TGTGCCAGCAGTTACGGCGGGGAGGCCTACGAGCAGTACTTC,CASSYGGEAYEQYF
few,.,TRBV7-2,TRBJ1-5,TGTGCCAGCAGACCCGGACGGCCCAGCAATCAGCCCCAGCATTTT,CASRPGRPSNQPQHF
few,.,TRBV7-6,TRBJ2-1,TGTGCCAGCAGCTATTCAAGTTGGATGGATGAGCAGTTCTTC,CASSYSSWMDEQFF
few,.,TRBV20-1,TRBJ1-4,TGCAGTGCTAGCGGTGGGAGGGTAGTTGAAAAACTGTTTTTT,CSASGGRVVEKLFF
many,TRBD1,TRBV20-1,TRBJ2-2,TGCAGTGCTAGAGATATAGGACAGGGGGCGCAGACCGGGGAGCTGTTTTTT,CSARDIGQGAQTGELFF
many,TRBD1,TRBV7-9,TRBJ1-3,TGTGCCAGCAGCCTCGGGACAGGCCTAAGCTCTGGAAACACCATATATTTT,CASSLGTGLSSGNTIYF
many,.,TRBV4-3,TRBJ2-3,TGCGCCAGCAGCCAACAAGGAGATACGCAGTATTTT,CASSQQGDTQYF
few,.,TRBV4-2,TRBJ1-2,TGTGCCAGCAGCCAAGCCCCAGGGGATGAAGGCTACACCTTC,CASSQAPGDEGYTF
many,.,TRBV15,TRBJ2-1,TGTGCCACCAGCAGGACCCTAGGTCGAAATGAGCAGTTCTTC,CATSRTLGRNEQFF
.,.,TRBV12-3/TRBV12-4,TRBJ1-2,TGTGCCAGCAGTTACACGGGGCAGGGAACGACGGGCTACACCTTC,CASSYTGQGTTGYTF
many,.,TRBV28,TRBJ1-1,TGTGCCAGCAGTTTACAGCCTCTCACTCGTACAAGAAACACTGAAGCTTTCTTT,CASSLQPLTRTRNTEAFF
many,.,TRBV5-1,TRBJ1-1,TGCGCCAGCAGCTTGGCCATGGAAAACACTGAAGCTTTCTTT,CASSLAMENTEAFF
few,.,TRBV12-3/TRBV12-4,TRBJ2-7,TGTGCCAGCAGTTTGTGGGGAGCCTACGAGCAGTACTTC,CASSLWGAYEQYF
few,TRBD2,TRBV27,TRBJ2-5,TGTGCCAGCAGTGTCCAGCGGGGTCGGGAGACCCAGTACTTC,CASSVQRGRETQYF
.,.,TRBV11-2,TRBJ2-7,TGTGCCAGCAGCCCAGGAGGCGCCTATTCTCCCTACGAGCAGTACTTC,CASSPGGAYSPYEQYF
many,TRBD1,TRBV7-2,TRBJ2-2,TGTGCCAGCAGCTTAGCGGGCAGGGGGCTCAGGATTATGAGGAACACCGGGGAGCTGTTTTTT,CASSLAGRGLRIMRNTGELFF
few,.,TRBV11-2,TRBJ2-1,TGTGCCAGCAGCTCGCCGACGGAATACAATGAGCAGTTCTTC,CASSSPTEYNEQFF
many,TRBD1,TRBV20-1,TRBJ2-5,TGCAGTGCCCTGGGACAGATGGAGACCCAGTACTTC,CSALGQMETQYF
many,TRBD2,TRBV9,TRBJ2-1,TGTGCCAGCAGCGTAGACGGGGGGGACTACAATGAGCAGTTCTTC,CASSVDGGDYNEQFF
few,.,TRBV6-2/TRBV6-3,TRBJ2-1,TGTGCCAGCAGTTGGACAACCTACAATGAGCAGTTCTTC,CASSWTTYNEQFF
.,.,TRBV12-3/TRBV12-4,TRBJ2-7,TGTGCCAGCAGTTTGGCAACGGAGGAGCAGTACTTC,CASSLATEEQYF
.,.,TRBV12-3/TRBV12-4,TRBJ2-7,TGTGCCAGCAGTTTGAGGACACAGCGGTACGAGCAGTACTTC,CASSLRTQRYEQYF
.,.,TRBV6-5,TRBJ1-1,TGTGCCAGCAGTCACGGACAAAAGAACACTGAAGCTTTCTTT,CASSHGQKNTEAFF